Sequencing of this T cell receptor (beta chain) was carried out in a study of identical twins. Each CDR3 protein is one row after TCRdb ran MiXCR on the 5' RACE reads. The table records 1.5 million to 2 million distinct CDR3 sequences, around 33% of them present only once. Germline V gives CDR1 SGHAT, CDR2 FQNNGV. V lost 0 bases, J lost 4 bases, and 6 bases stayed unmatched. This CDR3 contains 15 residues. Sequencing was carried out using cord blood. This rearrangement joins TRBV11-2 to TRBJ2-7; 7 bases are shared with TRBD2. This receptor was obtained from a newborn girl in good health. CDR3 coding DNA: TGTGCCAGCAGCTTAGAGGGGACTACTAATTACGAGCAGTACTTC. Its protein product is CASSLEGTTNYEQYF.